This T cell receptor (beta chain) was documented in a study of blood T cell repertoires in COVID-19. Across the study: Samples taken during acute and convalescent COVID-19 were collected in the United States, Italy and Spain. T cells, B-cell-depleted T cells, or PBMCs supplied cDNA or gDNA.

In the case of this clone: An end of the junction does not agree with germline; a read error may underlie this.

In the original processing: Researchers report that nucleated cell counts were estimated from reference gene primer amplification. Using immunoSEQ multiplex PCR, the repertoire was profiled, and TCRdb retains in-frame clones only, with some absent. That table supplies the V and J calls and clone size; D and trimming were determined from the DNA. This table has 74,000 or so clones, approximately 88% appearing once. The material sequenced was peripheral blood. This sequence originates from a human donor in a cohort sampled during active COVID-19.

As DNA, the CDR3 is TGTGCCAGCAGGGAAGGGGGCGGGGTGAGAGGGACGCAGTATTTT. Amino acid sequence: CASREGGGVRGTQYF. V usage is TRBV6-1 and J usage is TRBJ2-3, with TRBD1 as a possible D gene (7 bases). Germline V lookup: CDR1 MNHNS, CDR2 SASEGT. The CDR3 contains 15 residues.